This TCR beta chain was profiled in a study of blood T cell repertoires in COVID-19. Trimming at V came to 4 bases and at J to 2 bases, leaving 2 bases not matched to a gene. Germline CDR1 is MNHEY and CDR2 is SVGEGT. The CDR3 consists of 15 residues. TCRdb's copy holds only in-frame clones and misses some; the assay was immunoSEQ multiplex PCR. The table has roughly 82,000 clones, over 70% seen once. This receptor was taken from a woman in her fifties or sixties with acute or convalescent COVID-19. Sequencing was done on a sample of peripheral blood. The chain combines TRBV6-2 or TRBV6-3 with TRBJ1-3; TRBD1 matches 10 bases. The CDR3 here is CASSSTGGAGNTIYF. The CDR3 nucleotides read TGTGCCAGCAGTTCGACAGGGGGCGCTGGAAACACCATATATTTT.